The 5 T cell receptor beta chains in this list originate from one sample, sequenced in a study of cytomegalovirus exposure and HLA in healthy donors. TCRdb's copy holds only in-frame clones and misses some; the assay was immunoSEQ multiplex PCR. The table records approximately 58,000 clones, roughly 90% of them present only once. Sequencing used PBMCs. The receptors were gathered from a woman in her twenties or thirties in good health and CMV-seronegative.

The chain links TRBV10-1 to TRBJ2-1; TRBD2 agrees at 8 bases. This CDR3 is built from 15 residues. Germline V gene data show CDR1 as WNHNN and CDR2 as SYGVQD (reference sequence). Trimming at V came to 0 bases and at J to 3 bases, leaving 1 base not matched to a gene. The CDR3 is CASSESSGNYNEQFF. As DNA, the CDR3 is TGCGCCAGCAGTGAGTCTAGCGGGAACTACAATGAGCAGTTCTTC.

The chain joins TRBV6-1 to TRBJ2-3, with a possible D match to TRBD2 (6 bases). Trimming removed 8 bases at V and 2 bases at J, with 17 bases between. CDR3 length: 15 amino acids. From germline, CDR1 is MNHNS and CDR2 SASEGT. In DNA form, the CDR3 reads TGTGCCAGCCCACCTGTAGGAGGGCCCACAGATACGCAGTATTTT. It specifies CASPPVGGPTDTQYF.

The V call is TRBV4-1, the J call TRBJ2-3; TRBD1 is a possible D gene (5 bases). Between the trimmed V and J ends, which lost 5 bases and 6 bases, there was a span of 18 bases. The CDR3 has 15 residues. Germline CDR1 is MGHRA and CDR2 is YSYEKL. This CDR3 is CASSGHSRVSDTQYF. The CDR3 DNA sequence: TGCGCCAGCAGCGGACACAGCAGGGTGAGCGATACGCAGTATTTT.

The gene calls are TRBV28 and TRBJ1-6, with D possibly being TRBD1 (6 bases). The CDR3 covers 15 residues. Trimming pared 6 bases from V and 6 bases from J, leaving 15 bases between. In germline, CDR1 is MDHEN, CDR2 SYDVKM. The CDR3 sequence: CASRGGGALNSPLHF. The DNA of the CDR3 is TGTGCCAGCAGAGGCGGGGGGGCCCTTAATTCACCCCTCCACTTT.

This clone turned up a few times. This chain links TRBV7-9 with TRBJ2-7; D gene ambiguous. This CDR3 is 12 amino acids long. Trimming shortened V by 3 bases and J by 0 bases, and 3 bases separated the two germline ends. CDR1 and CDR2 (germline): SEHNR, FQNEAQ (reference sequence). In DNA form, the CDR3 reads TGTGCCAGCAGCTTCGGCTCCTACGAGCAGTACTTC. Translation: CASSFGSYEQYF.